This T cell receptor (beta chain) was recovered during a study of CD4 T cells in relation to SARS-CoV-2 and coronaviruses. Across the whole study: After nine to eleven days of antigen culture, PBMC TCR beta CDR3s were sequenced.

Assay: immunoSEQ multiplex PCR; the TCRdb copy retains only in-frame clones and omits some. This sample yields 16,000 or so clones, of which around 82% are seen a single time; around 8.9% belongs to the top ten. Unexposed donor CD4+ T cells date from about 2011-2019, before the COVID-19 pandemic. The cells were cultured for 10 days before CD4+ T cells were isolated. Fresh IL-2 medium replaced half the medium on days 3 and 7. As for this clone: What it binds is not known.

Looked up from germline, CDR1 is MNHEY and CDR2 is SVGAGI. V was trimmed by 6 bases and J by 2 bases, leaving 13 bases between them. This CDR3 has 14 residues. Sequenced material: CD4+ T cells from PBMCs, cultured in vitro. The TCR originated in a human donor in good health. The chain links TRBV6-5 to TRBJ1-1; D ambiguous. The CDR3 DNA reads as TGTGCCAGCAGGAGACCCTTTCGAAACACTGAAGCTTTCTTT. Protein: CASRRPFRNTEAFF.